Presented here are 13 T cell receptor beta chains from one specimen sequenced in a study of shared clonotypes between healthy human individuals. Repertoires were generated with immunoSEQ multiplex PCR, while TCRdb's copy carries only in-frame clones and drops some. The sample lists 550,000 to 850,000 clones, approximately 79% occurring once. Sequences were obtained from memory CD4+ T cells sorted from blood. The subset is: CD45RA-negative fraction. These receptors came from a woman in her twenties or thirties in good health.

This chain connects TRBV11-3 to TRBJ2-1; D is possibly TRBD2 (5 bases). The V gene's germline CDR1 is SGHNT and CDR2 YENEEA. Trimming took 2 bases from V and 0 from J, leaving 11 bases between them. The CDR3 is made up of 16 amino acids. The CDR3 sequence is CASSLSGSRSYNEQFF. The CDR3 DNA follows: TGTGCCAGCAGCTTATCTGGGAGCCGCTCCTACAATGAGCAGTTCTTC.

This clone was seen a few times. This chain links TRBV7-2 with TRBJ2-1; no clear D gene. Trimming stripped 4 bases from V and 10 bases from J, with 20 bases between. The CDR3 covers 15 residues. Germline V CDR1 and CDR2: SGHTA, FQGNSA. The CDR3 DNA is TGTGCCAGCAGCTCAGGAGCTTTGACCAGCCGGGAGCAGTTCTTC. It encodes CASSSGALTSREQFF.

The J gene is TRBJ1-2, the V gene TRBV5-1, with D possibly being TRBD1 (5 bases). Trimming took 0 bases from V and 4 from J, leaving 13 bases between them. Germline V gene lookup returns CDR1 SGHRS and CDR2 YFSETQ. This CDR3 region has 15 residues. The CDR3 here is CASSLDMGRSYGYTF. CDR3 DNA sequence: TGCGCCAGCAGCTTGGATATGGGACGTAGCTATGGCTACACCTTC.

CDR3 amino acids: CASKEGLAAYGYTF. The CDR3 DNA sequence: TGTGCCTCTAAAGAGGGGTTGGCCGCCTATGGCTACACCTTC. The chain employs TRBV30 and TRBJ1-2; possible D gene TRBD1, 5 bases. Germline loops: CDR1 GTSNPN, CDR2 SVGIG (reference sequence). The CDR3 is 14 amino acids. The V end was cut by 7 bases, the J end by 4 bases, with 19 bases between.

The chain is built from TRBV11-2 and TRBJ2-2; D is unclear. The V gene's germline CDR1 is SGHAT and CDR2 FQNNGV. Trimming took off 6 bases at V and 2 bases at J, with 4 bases between the two ends. The CDR3 has 12 amino acids. The DNA for the CDR3 is TGTGCCAGCAGATATAACACCGGGGAGCTGTTTTTT. Amino acid sequence: CASRYNTGELFF.

This clone was found a few times. V and J are TRBV19 and TRBJ1-1; 10 bases are a match to TRBD1. V lost 4 bases to trimming and J lost 4 bases; unmatched junction nucleotides: 3. This CDR3 is 14 amino acids long. The germline V gene has CDR1 LNHDA and CDR2 SQIVND (reference sequence). For the CDR3, the DNA is TGTGCCAGTAGTAGGGGACAGGGGACCACTGAAGCTTTCTTT. This codes for CASSRGQGTTEAFF.

This chain connects TRBV7-3 to TRBJ2-5, with 11 bases matching TRBD2. Germline trimming cut 5 bases from V and 5 bases from J; bases unmatched to any gene: 7. Looked up from germline, CDR1 is SGHTA and CDR2 is FQGTGA. The CDR3 consists of 15 residues. The CDR3 nucleotides are TGTGCCAGCAGCATTCTAGCGGGAGGAGGTGAGACCCAGTACTTC. Encoded protein: CASSILAGGGETQYF.

For this clone: The same CDR3 is also encoded by other DNA sequences in this sample. The V call is TRBV27, the J call TRBJ2-2; D remains unclear. The V gene lost 0 bases and the J gene lost 1 base, with 3 bases spanning the gap. Germline V gives CDR1 MNHEY, CDR2 SMNVEV (reference sequence). CDR3 length: 14 residues. CDR3 sequence (DNA): TGTGCCAGCAGTTTATCAGGGAACACCGGGGAGCTGTTTTTT. Encoded protein: CASSLSGNTGELFF.

On this clone itself: Other DNA sequences within the sample encode an identical CDR3. The chain links TRBV5-1 to TRBJ2-6; D gene unclear. CDR3 length: 16 residues. V was shortened by 0 bases and J by 1 base, with 8 bases between the two germline ends. Germline V CDR1 and CDR2: SGHRS, YFSETQ. In nucleotides, the CDR3 is TGCGCCAGCAGCTTGGTCCCTAGTTCTGGGGCCAACGTCCTGACTTTC. Translating it yields CASSLVPSSGANVLTF.

The genes are TRBV19 and TRBJ2-5; weak D call: TRBD1 (6 bases). The CDR3 has 15 residues. Germline V CDR1 and CDR2: LNHDA, SQIVND (reference sequence). V was shortened by 3 bases and J by 4 bases, with 15 bases between the two germline ends. The CDR3 DNA reads as TGTGCCAGTAGTATCTACAGGGATCAGGGAGAGACCCAGTACTTC. Translating gives CASSIYRDQGETQYF.

This clone was picked up one time. The CDR3 DNA is TGTGCCAGCAGCTACGGGACTAGCGGGAACAATGAGCAGTTCTTC. Encoded protein: CASSYGTSGNNEQFF. The chain has TRBV11-3 and TRBJ2-1; 13 bases agree with TRBD2. The CDR3 spans 15 residues. Germline V gives CDR1 SGHNT, CDR2 YENEEA. The J segment lost 5 bases and the V segment lost 4 bases, leaving 2 bases of the junction unmatched. Combining the CDR3 with reference TRBV11-3 and TRBJ2-1 gives the whole variable domain EAGVVQSPRYKIIEKKQPVAFWCNPISGHNTLYWYLQNLGQGPELLIRYENEEAVDDSQLPKDRFSAERLKGVDSTLKIQPAELGDSAVYLCASSYGTSGNNEQFFGPGTRLTVL.

This clone was recorded only once. The chain couples TRBV6-1 to TRBJ2-5; 10 bases are shared with TRBD2. The CDR3 extends over 15 amino acids. CDR1 is MNHNS and CDR2 is SASEGT in the germline V gene. The ends lost 9 bases at V and 5 bases at J; junction bases unmatched: 12. The CDR3 reads CASRLLLAGPETQYF. CDR3 bases: TGTGCCAGTAGACTCTTACTAGCGGGACCGGAGACCCAGTACTTC.

V gene TRBV6-6 combines with J gene TRBJ2-7; perhaps TRBD2 as D (5 bases). Germline V gene data show CDR1 as MNHNY and CDR2 as SVGAGI (reference sequence). The CDR3 loop spans 15 amino acids. V was clipped by 4 bases and J by 6 bases, with 19 bases between them. CDR3 sequence: CASSSTGLAVREQYF. CDR3 DNA: TGTGCCAGCAGTTCCACGGGTCTAGCAGTACGCGAGCAGTACTTC.